The clone carrying this TCR beta chain was counted only a few times. In germline, CDR1 is KGHSH, CDR2 LQKENI. V was cut by 2 bases and J by 4 bases, with 8 bases left in between. This CDR3 is 13 amino acids long. Each CDR3 protein is one row after TCRdb ran MiXCR on the RT-PCR reads. The data hold 390,000 or so distinct CDR3 sequences, with 15% to 20% observed a single time. The entry originates in a study of patients and donors after allogeneic stem cell transplantation. The receptor was isolated from a human donor who was either an allogeneic HSCT recipient or a stem cell or donor lymphocyte infusion donor (not recorded which). It is not recorded whose cells these are; they may come from a transplant donor. J is TRBJ1-1 and V is TRBV18, with D possibly being TRBD1 (5 bases). The sequenced material came from blood, either unsorted or a sorted T cell fraction (not recorded which). The DNA for the CDR3 is TGTGCCAGCTCACCAATTACAGGCACTGAAGCTTTCTTT. This translates into CASSPITGTEAFF.